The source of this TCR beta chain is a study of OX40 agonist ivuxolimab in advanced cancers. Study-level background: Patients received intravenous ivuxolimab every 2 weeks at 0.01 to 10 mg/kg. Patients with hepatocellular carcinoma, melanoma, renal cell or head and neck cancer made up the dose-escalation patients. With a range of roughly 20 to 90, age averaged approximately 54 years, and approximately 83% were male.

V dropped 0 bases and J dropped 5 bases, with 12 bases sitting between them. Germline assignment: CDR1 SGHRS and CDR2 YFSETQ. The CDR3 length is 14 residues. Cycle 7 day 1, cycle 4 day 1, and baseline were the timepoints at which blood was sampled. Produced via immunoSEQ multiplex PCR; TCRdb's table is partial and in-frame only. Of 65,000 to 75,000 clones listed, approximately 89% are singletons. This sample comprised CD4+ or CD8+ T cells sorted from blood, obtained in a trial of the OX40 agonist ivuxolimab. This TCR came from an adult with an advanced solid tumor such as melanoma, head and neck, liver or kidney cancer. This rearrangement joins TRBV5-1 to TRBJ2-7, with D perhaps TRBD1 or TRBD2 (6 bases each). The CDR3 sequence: CASSLDSGADEQYF. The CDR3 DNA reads TGCGCCAGCAGCTTGGATTCGGGGGCGGACGAGCAGTACTTC.